The 23 T cell receptor beta chains below all came from one sample that was sequenced in a study of cytomegalovirus exposure and HLA in healthy donors. Produced via immunoSEQ multiplex PCR; TCRdb's table is partial and in-frame only. The profile shows over 120,000 clones, around 90% of them singletons. Sequencing was performed on PBMCs. The receptors were sampled from a woman aged 25 to 45 in good health and CMV-seropositive.

This clone was found a few times. The chain joins TRBV11-2 to TRBJ1-2, with TRBD1 as a possible D gene (6 bases). Trimming stripped 5 bases from V and 6 bases from J, with 10 bases between. CDR3 length equals 12 residues. The germline V gene has CDR1 SGHAT and CDR2 FQNNGV. CDR3 coding DNA: TGTGCCAGCAGCCTGAACAGGGATGGCTACACCTTC. Amino acids: CASSLNRDGYTF.

The chain links TRBV11-3 to TRBJ2-2; tentatively, D is TRBD1 (6 bases). V lost 1 base and J 0 bases, leaving 18 bases between the germline ends. CDR1 is SGHNT and CDR2 is YENEEA in the germline V gene. The CDR3 spans 19 residues. CDR3 nucleotide sequence: TGTGCCAGCAGCTTAGCCCCACAGGGTCCCCGGCCGAACACCGGGGAGCTGTTTTTT. Protein sequence: CASSLAPQGPRPNTGELFF.

V usage is TRBV27 and J usage is TRBJ1-2; 12 bases line up with TRBD1. Germline V gives CDR1 MNHEY, CDR2 SMNVEV (reference sequence). The CDR3 spans 15 residues. Trimming at V came to 5 bases and at J to 4 bases, leaving 5 bases not matched to a gene. CDR3 coding DNA: TGTGCCAGCAGTACGGGACAGGGGGCTGGCTATGGCTACACCTTC. Translating it yields CASSTGQGAGYGYTF.

V is TRBV6-1 and J is TRBJ2-5; 10 nucleotides agree with TRBD2. V was pared by 3 bases and J by 5 bases, with 3 bases of the junction left unmatched. The CDR3 has 14 residues. Germline V gene sequence: CDR1 MNHNS, CDR2 SASEGT. The CDR3 protein is CASSEGLARETQYF. The CDR3 DNA reads TGTGCCAGCAGTGAGGGACTAGCGCGGGAGACCCAGTACTTC.

V and J are TRBV28 and TRBJ1-1; D is possibly TRBD1 (5 bases). V gave up 7 bases and J gave up 11 bases, with 14 bases separating them. The CDR3 sequence is 11 residues long. CDR1 and CDR2 from the germline V gene are MDHEN and SYDVKM. The CDR3 here is CASIQGGYAFF. The DNA for the CDR3 is TGTGCCAGCATTCAGGGAGGATATGCTTTCTTT.

The genes are TRBV6-6 and TRBJ2-5; D possibly corresponds to TRBD2 (5 bases). Looked up from germline, CDR1 is MNHNY and CDR2 is SVGAGI (reference sequence). The CDR3 loop spans 12 amino acids. V gave up 7 bases and J gave up 3 bases, with 9 bases separating them. CDR3 residues: CASTPGEETQYF. For the CDR3, the DNA is TGTGCCAGCACCCCCGGGGAAGAGACCCAGTACTTC.

The J gene is TRBJ2-5, the V gene TRBV4-2, with a weak D call TRBD2 (5 bases). The CDR3 consists of 14 residues. V gave up 3 bases and J gave up 2 bases, with 10 bases separating them. Germline V gene sequence: CDR1 LGHNA, CDR2 YNFKEQ. The CDR3 loop reads CASSHHEGQETQYF. CDR3 nucleotide sequence: TGTGCCAGCAGCCACCATGAGGGTCAAGAGACCCAGTACTTC.

The V and J genes are TRBV2 and TRBJ1-2, with D unclear. Germline V gene data show CDR1 as SNHLY and CDR2 as FYNNEI. CDR3 length: 13 residues. Trimming removed 8 bases from V and 8 bases from J, with 18 bases in between. The CDR3 bases are TGTGCCAGCTCCGGGCCAGCGGGCTCCGGCTACACCTTC. It specifies CASSGPAGSGYTF.

The rearrangement uses TRBV5-1 and TRBJ2-1, with a weak D call TRBD2 (5 bases). Looked up from germline, CDR1 is SGHRS and CDR2 is YFSETQ. This CDR3 contains 13 residues. V dropped 1 base and J dropped 4 bases, with 6 bases sitting between them. The CDR3 bases are TGCGCCAGCAGCTTGCGGGGTTACAATGAGCAGTTCTTC. Translating gives CASSLRGYNEQFF.

This clone is a singleton in its sample. The chain employs TRBV10-2 and TRBJ1-2; D is uncertain. The germline V gene has CDR1 WSHSY and CDR2 SAAADI. Trimming took off 8 bases at V and 8 bases at J, with 21 bases between the two ends. This CDR3 contains 14 residues. CDR3 nucleotides: TGCGCCAGCCTTGGTCAGTGGTCTCAGGCAGGCTACACCTTC. It is translated as CASLGQWSQAGYTF.

V usage is TRBV15 and J usage is TRBJ2-1; D is unclear. The V gene lost 5 bases and the J gene lost 3 bases, with 17 bases spanning the gap. CDR1 LNHNV and CDR2 YYDKDF come from the germline V gene (reference sequence). CDR3 length: 16 residues. The CDR3 loop is CATSSSLPGHYNEQFF. Here the CDR3 DNA reads TGTGCCACCAGCTCCTCTCTTCCGGGTCACTACAATGAGCAGTTCTTC.

On this clone: The sample holds other DNA sequences that translate to the same CDR3. This chain joins TRBV29-1 and TRBJ2-1; D call uncertain. V lost 5 bases and J lost 5, with 4 bases in between. Germline CDR1 SQVTM, CDR2 ANQGSEA. The CDR3 extends over 10 amino acids. The CDR3 loop is CSVRDNEQFF. As DNA, the CDR3 is TGCAGCGTTCGCGACAATGAGCAGTTCTTC.

The rearrangement joins TRBV5-1 to TRBJ2-7; the match to TRBD1 covers 8 bases. V was clipped by 0 bases and J by 0 bases; unmatched bases: 2. This CDR3 is 15 amino acids long. Germline V gives CDR1 SGHRS, CDR2 YFSETQ. The CDR3 DNA is TGCGCCAGCAGCTTGGTCACAGGGGGCTCCTACGAGCAGTACTTC. It encodes CASSLVTGGSYEQYF.

The chain joins TRBV7-8 to TRBJ2-7; 12 bases agree with TRBD1. V gave up 4 bases and J gave up 6 bases; unmatched junction bases: 4. This CDR3 comprises 14 residues. The V gene's germline CDR1 is SGHVS and CDR2 FQNEAQ. This CDR3 is CASSSGQGAGEQYF. CDR3 DNA sequence: TGTGCCAGCAGCTCGGGACAGGGGGCCGGCGAGCAGTACTTC. The entire variable domain, with the rest obtained from reference TRBV7-8 and TRBJ2-7, is as follows: GAGVSQSPRYKVAKRGQDVALRCDPISGHVSLFWYQQALGQGPEFLTYFQNEAQLDKSGLPSDRFFAERPEGSVSTLKIQRTQQEDSAVYLCASSSGQGAGEQYFGPGTRLTVT.

V is TRBV18 and J is TRBJ1-3; TRBD1 agrees at 7 bases. V dropped 0 bases and J dropped 0; count of bases not matched to a gene: 2. The CDR3 is made up of 16 amino acids. CDR1 is KGHSH and CDR2 is LQKENI in the germline V gene. CDR3 protein: CASSPPGQSSGNTIYF. The CDR3 nucleotides read TGTGCCAGCTCACCACCGGGACAGAGCTCTGGAAACACCATATATTTT.

This clone was counted a single time. The rearrangement uses TRBV27 and TRBJ2-1, with 13 positions matching TRBD2. Germline loops: CDR1 MNHEY, CDR2 SMNVEV (reference sequence). This CDR3 has 20 amino acids. V gave up 2 bases and J gave up 1 base; unmatched junction bases: 11. DNA for the CDR3: TGTGCCAGCAGTTTAAGCTTACTAGCGGGAGGGGACCCTTCCTACAATGAGCAGTTCTTC. Its translation is CASSLSLLAGGDPSYNEQFF.

The V gene is TRBV10-2, the J gene TRBJ2-7; TRBD2 is a possible D gene (5 bases). Trimming shortened V by 6 bases and J by 9 bases, and 15 bases separated the two germline ends. This CDR3 comprises 12 residues. The V gene's germline CDR1 is WSHSY and CDR2 SAAADI. CDR3 in DNA: TGCGCCAGCAGCGCTACCTTAGCGTCGCAGTACTTC. Translated, it gives CASSATLASQYF.

This clone was picked up one time. This chain joins TRBV6-1 and TRBJ2-7; TRBD2 aligns across 8 bases. J was trimmed by 5 bases and V by 4 bases; bases with no gene match: 13. Germline V gene data show CDR1 as MNHNS and CDR2 as SASEGT. This CDR3 is 16 amino acids long. CDR3 loop: CASSVRAGGAFDEQYF. In DNA form, the CDR3 reads TGTGCCAGCAGTGTTAGGGCGGGGGGCGCCTTCGACGAGCAGTACTTC.

This chain uses TRBV5-1 with TRBJ1-4; TRBD1 might be the D (6 bases). The germline V gene encodes CDR1 SGHRS and CDR2 YFSETQ. V was trimmed by 4 bases and J by 8 bases, leaving 15 bases between them. This CDR3 is built from 14 residues. The CDR3 DNA reads as TGCGCCAGCAGCCTACGCCACAGGGCCGAAAAACTGTTTTTT. Protein product: CASSLRHRAEKLFF.

The chain recombines TRBV5-1 with TRBJ2-7; TRBD2 agrees at 14 bases. CDR3 length: 14 amino acids. Germline CDR1 and CDR2: SGHRS and YFSETQ. V was clipped by 4 bases and J by 6 bases; unmatched bases: 3. As DNA, the CDR3 is TGCGCCAGCAGCGGGACTAGCGGGAGTTCCGAGCAGTACTTC. It encodes CASSGTSGSSEQYF.

This clone came up once. V usage is TRBV6-5 and J usage is TRBJ1-1; 7 bases map to TRBD1. V lost 6 bases, J lost 6 bases, and 4 bases stayed unmatched. The CDR3 is 12 amino acids. Germline assignment: CDR1 MNHEY and CDR2 SVGAGI. CDR3 in DNA: TGTGCCAGCAGAACAGGGGAGGCTGAAGCTTTCTTT. Encoded protein: CASRTGEAEAFF.

V and J are TRBV27 and TRBJ2-5; D is possibly TRBD1 (6 bases). Per germline, CDR1 MNHEY and CDR2 SMNVEV (reference sequence). V was clipped by 4 bases and J by 7 bases, with 22 bases between them. The CDR3 covers 16 residues. The CDR3 DNA follows: TGTGCCAGCAGTTCCCGCTACGACTCCGAGGGGGTGACCCAGTACTTC. Its translation: CASSSRYDSEGVTQYF.

The rearrangement uses TRBV29-1 and TRBJ2-3, with D possibly being TRBD1 (5 bases). Germline CDR1 SQVTM, CDR2 ANQGSEA. The CDR3 loop spans 13 amino acids. The V end was cut by 4 bases, the J end by 1 base, with 9 bases between. CDR3 protein: CSVGRGGTDTQYF. In DNA, the CDR3 is TGCAGCGTTGGAAGGGGCGGCACAGATACGCAGTATTTT.